The sample holds one count of the clone carrying this T cell receptor beta chain. The CDR3 regions of TCR beta were amplified from RNA transcripts. When the TCR CDR3 underwent first-round RT-PCR, the HTBI primer set was used. TCRdb itself ran the multiplex PCR reads through MiXCR, one entry per CDR3 protein. Here the sample spans about 560,000 distinct CDR3 sequences, 15% to 20% being singletons. This specimen comes from a study of T cells in Graves' hyperthyroidism and ophthalmopathy. Stable disease denoted Graves' hyperthyroidism without ophthalmopathy progression within 18 months. With a duration under 2 months, the hyperthyroidism was newly diagnosed in patients aged 18 to 65. The PBMCs were sourced from fresh peripheral blood (10 ml). The germline V and J ends were trimmed by 1 base and 3 bases, with 13 bases remaining between them. The V gene's germline CDR1 is LGHNA and CDR2 YNFKEQ. The CDR3 loop spans 16 amino acids.

The receptor's source is a woman aged 18-29 years with Graves' hyperthyroidism. The V gene is TRBV4-2, the J gene TRBJ2-4; no clear D gene. Material for sequencing was blood. The CDR3 bases are TGTGCCAGCAGCCAAGTGGGTCCCCCGGGCAAAAACATTCAGTACTTC. Protein product: CASSQVGPPGKNIQYF.